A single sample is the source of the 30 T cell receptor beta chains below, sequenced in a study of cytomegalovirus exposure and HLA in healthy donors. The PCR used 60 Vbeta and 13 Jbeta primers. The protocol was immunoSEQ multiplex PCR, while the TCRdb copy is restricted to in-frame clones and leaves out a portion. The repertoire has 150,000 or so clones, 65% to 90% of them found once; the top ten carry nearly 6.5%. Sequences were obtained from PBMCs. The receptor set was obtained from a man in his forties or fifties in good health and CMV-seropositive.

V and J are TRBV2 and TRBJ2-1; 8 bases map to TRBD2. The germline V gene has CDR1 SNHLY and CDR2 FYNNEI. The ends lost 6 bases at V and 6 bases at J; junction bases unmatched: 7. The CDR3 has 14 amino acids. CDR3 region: CASRAGGPRNEQFF. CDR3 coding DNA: TGTGCCAGCAGGGCGGGGGGTCCCCGCAATGAGCAGTTCTTC.

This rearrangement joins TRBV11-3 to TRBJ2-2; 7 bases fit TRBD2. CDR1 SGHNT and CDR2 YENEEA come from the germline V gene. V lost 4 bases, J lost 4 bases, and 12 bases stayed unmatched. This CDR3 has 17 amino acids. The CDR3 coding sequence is TGTGCCAGCAGCTGGAGTCCGGGGGGAGGGGCCACCGGGGAGCTGTTTTTT. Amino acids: CASSWSPGGGATGELFF. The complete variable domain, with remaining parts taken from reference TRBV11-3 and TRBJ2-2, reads EAGVVQSPRYKIIEKKQPVAFWCNPISGHNTLYWYLQNLGQGPELLIRYENEEAVDDSQLPKDRFSAERLKGVDSTLKIQPAELGDSAVYLCASSWSPGGGATGELFFGEGSRLTVL.

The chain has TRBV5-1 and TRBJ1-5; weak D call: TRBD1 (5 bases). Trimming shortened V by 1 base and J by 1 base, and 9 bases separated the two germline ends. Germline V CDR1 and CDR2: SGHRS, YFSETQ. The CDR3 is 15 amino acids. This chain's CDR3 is CASSLFSGSNQPQHF. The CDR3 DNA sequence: TGCGCCAGCAGCTTGTTTTCAGGGAGCAATCAGCCCCAGCATTTT.

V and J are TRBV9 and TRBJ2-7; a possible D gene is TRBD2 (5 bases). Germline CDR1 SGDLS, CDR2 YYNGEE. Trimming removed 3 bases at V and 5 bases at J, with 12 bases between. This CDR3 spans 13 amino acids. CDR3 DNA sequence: TGTGCCAGCAGCGCTAGGGAGAGGGACGAGCAGTACTTC. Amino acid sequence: CASSARERDEQYF.

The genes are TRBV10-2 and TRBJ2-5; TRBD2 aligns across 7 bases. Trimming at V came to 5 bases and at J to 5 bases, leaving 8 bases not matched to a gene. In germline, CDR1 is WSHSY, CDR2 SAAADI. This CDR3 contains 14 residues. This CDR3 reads CASSPGEGGETQYF. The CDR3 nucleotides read TGCGCCAGCAGTCCGGGGGAGGGTGGGGAGACCCAGTACTTC.

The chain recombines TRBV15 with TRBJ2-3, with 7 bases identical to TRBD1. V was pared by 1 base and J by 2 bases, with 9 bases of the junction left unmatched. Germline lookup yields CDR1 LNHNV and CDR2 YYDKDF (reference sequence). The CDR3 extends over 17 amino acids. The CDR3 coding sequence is TGTGCCACCAGCAGAGCCCTTACAGGGGACCCCACAGATACGCAGTATTTT. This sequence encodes CATSRALTGDPTDTQYF.

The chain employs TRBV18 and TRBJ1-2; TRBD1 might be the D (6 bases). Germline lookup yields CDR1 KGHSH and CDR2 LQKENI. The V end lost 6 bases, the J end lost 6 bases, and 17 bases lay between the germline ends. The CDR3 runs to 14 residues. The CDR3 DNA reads TGTGCCAGCTCCTCGGACTGGGGGCGGCATGGCTACACCTTC. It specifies CASSSDWGRHGYTF.

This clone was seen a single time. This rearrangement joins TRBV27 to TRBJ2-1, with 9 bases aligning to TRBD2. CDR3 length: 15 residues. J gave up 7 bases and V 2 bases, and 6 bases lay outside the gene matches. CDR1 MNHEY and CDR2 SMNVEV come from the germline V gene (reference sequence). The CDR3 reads CASSLALAGRNEQFF. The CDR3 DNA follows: TGTGCCAGCAGTTTAGCCCTAGCGGGACGGAATGAGCAGTTCTTC.

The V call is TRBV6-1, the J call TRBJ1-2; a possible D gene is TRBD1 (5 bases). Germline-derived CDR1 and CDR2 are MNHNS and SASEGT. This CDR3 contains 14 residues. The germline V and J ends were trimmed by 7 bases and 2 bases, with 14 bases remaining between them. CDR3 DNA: TGTGCCAGCATGCTGGGGCGCGCAAACTATGGCTACACCTTC. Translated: CASMLGRANYGYTF.

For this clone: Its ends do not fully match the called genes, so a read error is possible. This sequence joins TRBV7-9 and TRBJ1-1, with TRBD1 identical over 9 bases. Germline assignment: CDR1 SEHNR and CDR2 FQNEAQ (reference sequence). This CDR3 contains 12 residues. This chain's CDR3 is CSSSGTGSEAFF. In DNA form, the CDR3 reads TGTTCCAGCAGCGGGACAGGGAGTGAAGCTTTCTTT.

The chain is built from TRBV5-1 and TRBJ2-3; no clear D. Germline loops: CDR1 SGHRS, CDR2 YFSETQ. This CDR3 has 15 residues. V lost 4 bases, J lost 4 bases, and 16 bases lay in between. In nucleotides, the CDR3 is TGCGCCAGCAGCCAAGACGGCCTAGGTTCAGATACGCAGTATTTT. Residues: CASSQDGLGSDTQYF.

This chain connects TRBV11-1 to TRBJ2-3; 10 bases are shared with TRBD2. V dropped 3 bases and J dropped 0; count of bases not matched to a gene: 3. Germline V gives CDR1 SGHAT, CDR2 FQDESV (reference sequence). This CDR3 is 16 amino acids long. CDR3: CASSFRTSGSTDTQYF. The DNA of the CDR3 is TGTGCCAGCAGCTTCCGGACTAGCGGTAGCACAGATACGCAGTATTTT.

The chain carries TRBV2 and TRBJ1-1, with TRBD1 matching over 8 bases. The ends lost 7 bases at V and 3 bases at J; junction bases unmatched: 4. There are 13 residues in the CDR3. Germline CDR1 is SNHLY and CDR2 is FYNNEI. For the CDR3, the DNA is TGTGCCAGCAAGAGACAGGGGTACACTGAAGCTTTCTTT. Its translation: CASKRQGYTEAFF.

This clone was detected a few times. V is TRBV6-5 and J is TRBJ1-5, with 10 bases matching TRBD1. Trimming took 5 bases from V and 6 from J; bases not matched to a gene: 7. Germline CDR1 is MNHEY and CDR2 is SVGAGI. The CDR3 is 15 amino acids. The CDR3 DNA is TGTGCCAGCAGTGTGGGACAGGGGTCAACTCAGCCCCAGCATTTT. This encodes CASSVGQGSTQPQHF.

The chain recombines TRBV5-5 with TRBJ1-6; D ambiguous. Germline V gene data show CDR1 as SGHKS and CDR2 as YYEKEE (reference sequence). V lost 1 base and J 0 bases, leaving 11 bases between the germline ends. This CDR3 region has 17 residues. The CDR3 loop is CASSLTPESSYNSPLHF. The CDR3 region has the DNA TGTGCCAGCAGCTTGACACCAGAAAGCTCCTATAATTCACCCCTCCACTTT.

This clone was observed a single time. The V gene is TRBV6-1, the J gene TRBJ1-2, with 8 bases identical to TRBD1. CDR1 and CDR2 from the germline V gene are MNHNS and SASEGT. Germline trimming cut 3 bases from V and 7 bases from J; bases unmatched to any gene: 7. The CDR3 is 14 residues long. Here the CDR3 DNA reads TGTGCCAGCAGTGATTTCCCGGGACAGGTTGGCTACACCTTC. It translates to CASSDFPGQVGYTF.

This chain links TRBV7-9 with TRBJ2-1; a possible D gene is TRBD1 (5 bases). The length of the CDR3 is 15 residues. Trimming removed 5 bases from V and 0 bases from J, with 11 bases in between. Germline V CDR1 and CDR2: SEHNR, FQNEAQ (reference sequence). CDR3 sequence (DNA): TGTGCCAGCAGCCACAGGAAAGCCTCCTACAATGAGCAGTTCTTC. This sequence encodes CASSHRKASYNEQFF.

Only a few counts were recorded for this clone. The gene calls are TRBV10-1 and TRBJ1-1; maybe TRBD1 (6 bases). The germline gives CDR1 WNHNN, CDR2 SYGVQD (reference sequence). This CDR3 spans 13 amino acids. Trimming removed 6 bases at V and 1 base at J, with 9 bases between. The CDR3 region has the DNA TGCGCCAGCAGCAGGGGTCAGAACACTGAAGCTTTCTTT. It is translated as CASSRGQNTEAFF.

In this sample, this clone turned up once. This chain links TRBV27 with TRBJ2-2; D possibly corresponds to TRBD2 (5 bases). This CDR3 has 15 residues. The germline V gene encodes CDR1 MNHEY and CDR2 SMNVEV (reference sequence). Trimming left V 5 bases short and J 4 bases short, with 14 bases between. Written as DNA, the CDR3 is TGTGCCAGCAGTCCCCCCCGACGGGGCACCGGGGAGCTGTTTTTT. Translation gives CASSPPRRGTGELFF.

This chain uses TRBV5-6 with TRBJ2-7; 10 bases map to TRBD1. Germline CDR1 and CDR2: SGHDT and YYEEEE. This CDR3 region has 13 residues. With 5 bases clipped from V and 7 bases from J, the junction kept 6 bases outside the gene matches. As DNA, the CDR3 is TGTGCCAGCAGACAAGACAGGGGGCGTGAGCAGTACTTC. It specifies CASRQDRGREQYF. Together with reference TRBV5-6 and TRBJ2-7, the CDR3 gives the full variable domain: DAGVTQSPTHLIKTRGQQVTLRCSPKSGHDTVSWYQQALGQGPQFIFQYYEEEERQRGNFPDRFSGHQFPNYSSELNVNALLLGDSALYLCASRQDRGREQYFGPGTRLTVT.

The CDR3 DNA is TGTGCCAGCAGCGTAGCTAAGGGGAATGAGCAGTTCTTC. It specifies CASSVAKGNEQFF. The V and J genes are TRBV9 and TRBJ2-1, with D possibly matching TRBD1 (5 bases). The length of the CDR3 is 13 residues. With 0 bases removed from V and 7 bases from J, the gap between germline ends came to 8 bases. Germline lookup yields CDR1 SGDLS and CDR2 YYNGEE.

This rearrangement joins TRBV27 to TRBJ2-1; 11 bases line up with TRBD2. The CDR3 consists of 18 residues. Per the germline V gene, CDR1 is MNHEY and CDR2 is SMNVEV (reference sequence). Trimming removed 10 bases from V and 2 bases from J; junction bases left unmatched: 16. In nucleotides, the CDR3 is TGTGCCAACCCGTGGGCTAGCGGGGGGAAAACGACCTACAATGAGCAGTTCTTC. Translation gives CANPWASGGKTTYNEQFF.

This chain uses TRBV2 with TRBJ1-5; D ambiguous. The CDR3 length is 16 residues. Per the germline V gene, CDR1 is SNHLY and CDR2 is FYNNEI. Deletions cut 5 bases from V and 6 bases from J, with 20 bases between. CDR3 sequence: CASSMGGLGWGQPQHF. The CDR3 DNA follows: TGTGCCAGCAGTATGGGAGGGTTGGGTTGGGGTCAGCCCCAGCATTTT.

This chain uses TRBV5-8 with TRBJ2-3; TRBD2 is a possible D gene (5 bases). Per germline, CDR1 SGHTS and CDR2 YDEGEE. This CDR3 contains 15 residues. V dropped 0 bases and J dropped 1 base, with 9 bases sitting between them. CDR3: CASSLEGRGTDTQYF. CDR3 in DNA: TGTGCCAGCAGCTTGGAAGGGCGGGGCACAGATACGCAGTATTTT.

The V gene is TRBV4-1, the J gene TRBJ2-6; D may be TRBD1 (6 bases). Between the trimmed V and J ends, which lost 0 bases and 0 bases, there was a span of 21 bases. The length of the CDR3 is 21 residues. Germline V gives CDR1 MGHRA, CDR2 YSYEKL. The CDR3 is CASSQEEQGAFLRSGANVLTF. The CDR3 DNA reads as TGCGCCAGCAGCCAAGAAGAACAGGGTGCCTTCCTTCGCTCTGGGGCCAACGTCCTGACTTTC.

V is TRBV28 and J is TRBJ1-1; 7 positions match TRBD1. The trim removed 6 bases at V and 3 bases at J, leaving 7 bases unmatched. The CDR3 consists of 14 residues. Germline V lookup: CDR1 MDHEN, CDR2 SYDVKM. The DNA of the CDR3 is TGTGCCAGCAGCCCGACACAGGGGTACACTGAAGCTTTCTTT. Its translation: CASSPTQGYTEAFF.

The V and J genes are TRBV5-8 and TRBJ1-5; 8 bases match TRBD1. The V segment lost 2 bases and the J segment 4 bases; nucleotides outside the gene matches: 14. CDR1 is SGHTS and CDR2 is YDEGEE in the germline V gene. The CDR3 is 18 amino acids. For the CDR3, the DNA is TGTGCCAGCAGCTTTCTACGGACAGGGAAGGGTGGAAATCAGCCCCAGCATTTT. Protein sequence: CASSFLRTGKGGNQPQHF.

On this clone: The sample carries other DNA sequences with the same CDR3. CDR3 DNA: TGCGCCAGCAGCTTGTCAGGCAGGGCTTATGGCTACACCTTC. Encoded protein: CASSLSGRAYGYTF. The chain employs TRBV5-1 and TRBJ1-2; D is perhaps TRBD1 (5 bases). The CDR3 sequence is 14 residues long. Trimming cost V 1 base and J 5 bases, with 12 bases left between them. The germline V gene has CDR1 SGHRS and CDR2 YFSETQ.

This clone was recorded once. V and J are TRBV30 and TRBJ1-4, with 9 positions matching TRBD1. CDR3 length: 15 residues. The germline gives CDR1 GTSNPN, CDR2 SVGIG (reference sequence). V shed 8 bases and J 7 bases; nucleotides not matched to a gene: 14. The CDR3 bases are TGTGCCCAGGGACAGGGAATTTCAGTTGGTGAAAAACTGTTTTTT. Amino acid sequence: CAQGQGISVGEKLFF.

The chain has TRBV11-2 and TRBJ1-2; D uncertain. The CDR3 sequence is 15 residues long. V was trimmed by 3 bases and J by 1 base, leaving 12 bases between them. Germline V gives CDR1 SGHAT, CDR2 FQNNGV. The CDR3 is CASSFAMGVNYGYTF. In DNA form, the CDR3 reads TGTGCCAGCAGCTTTGCAATGGGAGTTAACTATGGCTACACCTTC.